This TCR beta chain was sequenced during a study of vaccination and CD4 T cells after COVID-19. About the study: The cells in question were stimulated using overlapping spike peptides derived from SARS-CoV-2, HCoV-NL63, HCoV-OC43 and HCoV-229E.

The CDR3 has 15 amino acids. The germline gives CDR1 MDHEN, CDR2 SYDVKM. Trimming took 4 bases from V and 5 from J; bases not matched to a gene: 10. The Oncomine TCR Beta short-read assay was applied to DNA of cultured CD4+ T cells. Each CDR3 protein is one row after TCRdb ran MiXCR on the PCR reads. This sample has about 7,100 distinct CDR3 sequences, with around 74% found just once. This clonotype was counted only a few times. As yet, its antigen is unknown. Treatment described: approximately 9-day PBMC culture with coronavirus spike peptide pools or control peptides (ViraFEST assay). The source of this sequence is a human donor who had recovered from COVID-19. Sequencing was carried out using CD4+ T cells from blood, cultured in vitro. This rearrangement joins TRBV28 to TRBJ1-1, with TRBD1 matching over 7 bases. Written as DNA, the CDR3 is TGTGCCAGCAGTTCCCCGCCAGGGGGTATAACTGAAGCTTTCTTT. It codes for CASSSPPGGITEAFF.